This record concerns one TCR beta chain sequence. In the original analysis: Estimates of nucleated cell counts were drawn from the amplification of reference gene primers. Generated by immunoSEQ multiplex PCR, the TCRdb table keeps only in-frame clones and is missing some. From that table come the V and J calls and clone size; the DNA was used to work out D and trimming. The table has around 200,000 clones, around 90% seen once. This sample is drawn from a study of blood T cell repertoires in COVID-19. On the study more broadly: COVID-19 samples, acute and convalescent, were from the United States, Italy and Spain. T cells, B-cell-depleted T cells, or PBMCs supplied cDNA or gDNA.

From germline, CDR1 is MNHEY and CDR2 SMNVEV (reference sequence). V shed 3 bases, J shed 6 bases, and the junction held 6 bases outside the gene matches. This CDR3 has 15 amino acids. The V and J genes are TRBV27 and TRBJ2-7; 12 nucleotides align to TRBD2. This TCR came from a woman aged 18-29 years who had recovered from COVID-19. The sequenced sample was peripheral blood. This CDR3 is CASSFLAGGHTEQYF. CDR3 nucleotides: TGTGCCAGCAGTTTTCTAGCGGGAGGGCACACCGAGCAGTACTTC.